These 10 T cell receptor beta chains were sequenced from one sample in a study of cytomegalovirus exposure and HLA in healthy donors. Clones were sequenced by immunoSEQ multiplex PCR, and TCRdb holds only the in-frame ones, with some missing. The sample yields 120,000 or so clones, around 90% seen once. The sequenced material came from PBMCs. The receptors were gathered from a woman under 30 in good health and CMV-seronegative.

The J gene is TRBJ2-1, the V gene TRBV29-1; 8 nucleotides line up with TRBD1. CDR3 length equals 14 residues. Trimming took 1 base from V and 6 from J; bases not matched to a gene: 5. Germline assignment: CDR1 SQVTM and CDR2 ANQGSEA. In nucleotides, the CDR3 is TGCAGCGTTGAAGTGGTGACAGGGGTCAATGAGCAGTTCTTC. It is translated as CSVEVVTGVNEQFF.

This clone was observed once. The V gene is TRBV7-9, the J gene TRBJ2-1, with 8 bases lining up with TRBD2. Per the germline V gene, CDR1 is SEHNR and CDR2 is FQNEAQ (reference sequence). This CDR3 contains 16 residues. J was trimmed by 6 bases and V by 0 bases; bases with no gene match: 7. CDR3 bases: TGTGCCAGCAGCTTAGCGGGAGCGGGAGCAGGCAATGAGCAGTTCTTC. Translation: CASSLAGAGAGNEQFF.

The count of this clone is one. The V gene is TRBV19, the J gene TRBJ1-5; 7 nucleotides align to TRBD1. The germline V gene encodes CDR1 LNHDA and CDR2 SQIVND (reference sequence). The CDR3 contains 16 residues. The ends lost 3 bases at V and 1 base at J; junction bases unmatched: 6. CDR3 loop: CASSIQGRGSNQPQHF. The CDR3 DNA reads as TGTGCCAGTAGTATTCAGGGCAGGGGGAGCAATCAGCCCCAGCATTTT.

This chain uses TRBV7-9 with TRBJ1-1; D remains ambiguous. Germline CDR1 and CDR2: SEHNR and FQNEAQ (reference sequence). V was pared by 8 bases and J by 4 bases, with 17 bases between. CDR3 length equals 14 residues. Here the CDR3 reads CASHRIEVSTEAFF. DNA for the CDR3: TGTGCCAGCCACCGGATAGAGGTGAGCACTGAAGCTTTCTTT. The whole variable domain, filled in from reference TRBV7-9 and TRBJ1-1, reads DTGVSQNPRHKITKRGQNVTFRCDPISEHNRLYWYRQTLGQGPEFLTYFQNEAQLEKSRLLSDRFSAERPKGSFSTLEIQRTEQGDSAMYLCASHRIEVSTEAFFGQGTRLTVV.

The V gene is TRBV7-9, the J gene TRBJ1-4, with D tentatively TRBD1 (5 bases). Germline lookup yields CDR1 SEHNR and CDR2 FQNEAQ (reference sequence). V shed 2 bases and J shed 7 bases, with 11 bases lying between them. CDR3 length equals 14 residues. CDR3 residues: CASSLQGLSEKLFF. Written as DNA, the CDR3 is TGTGCCAGCAGCTTACAGGGTTTGAGTGAAAAACTGTTTTTT.

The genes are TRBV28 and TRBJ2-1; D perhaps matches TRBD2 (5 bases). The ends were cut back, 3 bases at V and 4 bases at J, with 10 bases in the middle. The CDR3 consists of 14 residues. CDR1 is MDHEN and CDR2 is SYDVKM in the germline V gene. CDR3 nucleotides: TGTGCCAGCAGTTTGATAGGACTGTACAATGAGCAGTTCTTC. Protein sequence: CASSLIGLYNEQFF.

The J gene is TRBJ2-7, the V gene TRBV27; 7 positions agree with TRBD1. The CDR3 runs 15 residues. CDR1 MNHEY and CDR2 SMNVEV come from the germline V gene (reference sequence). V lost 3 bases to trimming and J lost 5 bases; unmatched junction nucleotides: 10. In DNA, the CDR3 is TGTGCCAGCAGTTTTAGCCGACAGGGTATCAACGAGCAGTACTTC. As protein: CASSFSRQGINEQYF.

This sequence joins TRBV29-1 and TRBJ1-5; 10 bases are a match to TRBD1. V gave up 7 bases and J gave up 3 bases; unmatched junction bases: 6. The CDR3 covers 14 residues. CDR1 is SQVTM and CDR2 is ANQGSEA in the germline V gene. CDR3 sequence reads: CSARTGGVNQPQHF. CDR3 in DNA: TGCAGCGCCCGGACAGGGGGTGTCAATCAGCCCCAGCATTTT. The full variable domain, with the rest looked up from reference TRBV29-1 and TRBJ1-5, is SAVISQKPSRDICQRGTSLTIQCQVDSQVTMMFWYRQQPGQSLTLIATANQGSEATYESGFVIDKFPISRPNLTFSTLTVSNMSPEDSSIYLCSARTGGVNQPQHFGDGTRLSIL.

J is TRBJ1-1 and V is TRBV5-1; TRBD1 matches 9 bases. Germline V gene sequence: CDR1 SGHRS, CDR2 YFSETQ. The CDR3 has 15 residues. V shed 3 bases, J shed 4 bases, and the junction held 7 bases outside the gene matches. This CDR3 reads CASSWRTGEGTEAFF. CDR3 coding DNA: TGCGCCAGCAGCTGGAGGACAGGGGAGGGCACTGAAGCTTTCTTT.

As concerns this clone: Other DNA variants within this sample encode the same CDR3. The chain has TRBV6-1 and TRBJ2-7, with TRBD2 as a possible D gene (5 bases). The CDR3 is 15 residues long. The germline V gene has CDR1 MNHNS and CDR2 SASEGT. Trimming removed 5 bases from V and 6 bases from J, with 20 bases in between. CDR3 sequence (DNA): TGTGCCAGCAGTATGCCGATGGGAGCCTATGCCGAGCAGTACTTC. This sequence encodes CASSMPMGAYAEQYF.